This T cell receptor beta chain was sequenced for a study of CD8+ T cells in alopecia areata. In each case, RNA was isolated and then reverse transcribed into cDNA as the sequencing template. The protocol was immunoSEQ multiplex PCR, while the TCRdb copy is restricted to in-frame clones and leaves out a portion. The table lists 250,000 or so clones, with no singletons. There are 11 residues in the CDR3. Germline lookup yields CDR1 FNHDT and CDR2 SITEND (reference sequence). With regard to this clone: The antigen remains unidentified. The gene names given are mouse names. The read ends 4 residues shy of where the CDR3 ends; the end is completed using the germline J gene.

Pooled cells of cutaneous lymph node origin were sorted on CD4, CD8alpha, NKG2D, NKG2ACE and other markers. Study-level results: Higher clonality and more expanded CD8+ clones appeared in lesional than normal scalp.

V and J are TRBV19 and TRBJ1-1; tentatively, D is TRBD1 (6 bases). The TCR sequence derives from a C3H/HeJ mouse with alopecia areata. MHC haplotype: H2-k. Sequencing was performed on CD4+ T cells sorted from a lymph node. The CDR3 sequence is CASSRQAEVFF. The part of the CDR3 DNA that was read is TGTGCCAGCTCCCGACAGGCA.